The 2 T cell receptor beta chains in this list originate from one sample, sequenced in a study of molecular identifiers for immune sequencing clone quantification. TCRdb re-called the PCR reads with MiXCR, one entry per CDR3 protein. The table shows about 330,000 distinct CDR3 sequences, with roughly a quarter occurring only once. Input material: naive CD8+ T cells from blood, with Jurkat cell RNA spiked in. Subset indicated: FACS-sorted CD8+CD4-CCR7+CD45RA+ naive T cells. Every receptor here comes from a human donor in good health. Some libraries in this study had Jurkat cell RNA spiked in.

A word on this clonotype: A read error may explain this, as a much larger clone is one base away. The chain has TRBV20-1 and TRBJ2-7; D unclear. Germline loops: CDR1 DFQATT, CDR2 SNEGSKA (reference sequence). V was cut by 0 bases and J by 6 bases, with 15 bases left in between. The CDR3 runs 14 residues. As DNA, the CDR3 is TGCAGTGCTAGAGATATCCCATCCGGGTCCGAGCAGTACTTC. Its protein product is CSARDIPSGSEQYF.

This clonotype was found a few times. J is TRBJ2-3 and V is TRBV27; the match to TRBD1 covers 8 bases. The CDR3 contains 14 residues. The ends lost 7 bases at V and 5 bases at J; junction bases unmatched: 8. Germline V gene sequence: CDR1 MNHEY, CDR2 SMNVEV (reference sequence). For the CDR3, the DNA is TGTGCCAGCAACCCACTCAGGGGGCAAGATACGCAGTATTTT. Translation: CASNPLRGQDTQYF.